This T cell receptor (beta chain) was captured in a study of regulatory T cells in long-lasting Graves disease. According to the study, TCR beta libraries were built with iRepertoire HTBI primers and CDR3-region Arm-PCR. TCRdb used MiXCR to reprocess the multiplex PCR reads, holding one entry per CDR3 protein. The profile shows roughly 450,000 distinct CDR3 sequences, more than 20% of them singletons. Time point noted: persistent/refractory GD, antithyroid drugs over 5 years with positive TRAb. From RNA extracted from PBMCs, the TCR library was made. Graves' disease was diagnosed by American Thyroid Association guidelines. The CDR3 spans 13 residues. Trimming pared 1 base from V and 1 base from J, leaving 7 bases between. CDR1 is SQVTM, CDR2 ANQGSEA, per germline. This clonotype was seen many times.

The rearrangement uses TRBV29-1 and TRBJ1-1; D call uncertain. This sample comprised peripheral blood mononuclear cells (PBMCs), obtained when the disease was refractory, from a patient treated with antithyroid drugs. The sequence was obtained from a female donor with Graves disease. In nucleotides, the CDR3 is TGCAGCGTTGAAGTTGGAGGGAACACTGAAGCTTTCTTT. This sequence encodes CSVEVGGNTEAFF.